This TCR beta chain is from a study of PD-1 blockade in classical Hodgkin lymphoma. Study-wide findings and caveats: Why the repertoires differ is still unclear, perhaps disease activity or prior therapy.

Data came from immunoSEQ multiplex PCR; TCRdb stores just in-frame clones and leaves some out. This table has nearly 55,000 clones, approximately 81% appearing once. In every patient, relapse followed autologous stem cell transplantation, while exposure to brentuximab vedotin differed. This clone appeared once. What it binds is not known. The CDR3 sequence is 13 residues long. Germline V lookup: CDR1 SGHNT, CDR2 YENEEA. V was shortened by 4 bases and J by 10 bases, with 14 bases between the two germline ends. The chain combines TRBV11-3 with TRBJ2-1; D is ambiguous. Sequenced material: peripheral blood mononuclear cells (PBMCs), taken at baseline. This receptor was obtained from a human donor with classical Hodgkin lymphoma. CDR3: CASSSTRINEQFF. The CDR3, as DNA: TGTGCCAGCAGCTCGACCCGAATTAACGAGCAGTTCTTC. The full variable domain, in which reference TRBV11-3 and TRBJ2-1 provide the parts outside the CDR3, is EAGVVQSPRYKIIEKKQPVAFWCNPISGHNTLYWYLQNLGQGPELLIRYENEEAVDDSQLPKDRFSAERLKGVDSTLKIQPAELGDSAVYLCASSSTRINEQFFGPGTRLTVL.